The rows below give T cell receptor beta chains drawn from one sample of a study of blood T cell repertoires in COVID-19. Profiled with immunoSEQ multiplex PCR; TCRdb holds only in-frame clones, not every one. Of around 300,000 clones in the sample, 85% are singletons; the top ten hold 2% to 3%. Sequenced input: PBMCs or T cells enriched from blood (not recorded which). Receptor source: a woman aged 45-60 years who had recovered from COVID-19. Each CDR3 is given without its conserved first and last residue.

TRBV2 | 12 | ASNSQGDTGELF
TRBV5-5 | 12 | ASSLSRGSSGYT
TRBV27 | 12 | ASSPDSLVYGYT
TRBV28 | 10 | ASQLQRNEQF
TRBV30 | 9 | AWSRSSPLH
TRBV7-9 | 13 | ASSTVQGPSSPLH
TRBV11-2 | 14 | ASSLAVAGVENEQF
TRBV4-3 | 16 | ASSQDLFGGRDTGELF
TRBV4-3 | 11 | ASSQSRAYEQC
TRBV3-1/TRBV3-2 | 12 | ASSKRTDKNEQF
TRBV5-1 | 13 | ASSFSAGGNQPQH
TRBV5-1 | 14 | ASSLAPTGTQETQY
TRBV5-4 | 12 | ASSQKAGDNEQF
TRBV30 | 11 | AWSFGATDTQY
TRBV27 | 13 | ASSRVGQGGEKLF
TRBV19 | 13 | ASSIFDRDRGEAF
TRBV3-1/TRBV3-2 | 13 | ASSVPGLAGGVQY
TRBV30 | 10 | AWSDNTDTQY
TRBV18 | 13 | ASSPGQGARQPQH
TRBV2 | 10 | ASSDWAAEAF
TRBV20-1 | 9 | SARDHREGF
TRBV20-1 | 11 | SASTCGGEKLF
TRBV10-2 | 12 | ASSQGSSRQPQH
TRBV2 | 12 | ASRAGQGNYGYT
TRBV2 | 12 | ASKRTDSSYEQY
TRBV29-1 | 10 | SAWDNSEKLF
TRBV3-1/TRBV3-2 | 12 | ASSPSGGLETQY
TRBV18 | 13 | ASSPPGTGSVKLF
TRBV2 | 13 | ASSRIRDPSYGYT
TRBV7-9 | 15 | ASSFSGGRSGANVLT
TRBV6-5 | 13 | ASSSSLSYYVEQY
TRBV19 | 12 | ASRWDTGRTEAF
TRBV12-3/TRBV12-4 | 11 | ASSPQTPGELF
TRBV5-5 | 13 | ASSLDASGRTEQF
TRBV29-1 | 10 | SVGQGADTQY
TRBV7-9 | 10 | ASSLWGPEAF
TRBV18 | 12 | ASSPSGRFYEQY
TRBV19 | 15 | ASSKILSSGSPYEQY
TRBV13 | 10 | ASRETGAEAF
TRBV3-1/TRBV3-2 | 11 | ASRGTGAYEQY
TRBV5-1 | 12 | ASSFYRGGETQY
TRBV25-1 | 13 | ASSEGGRSSNEQF